The present T cell receptor beta chain was sequenced within a study of T cells in Graves' hyperthyroidism and ophthalmopathy. The PBMCs studied were ones that came from about 10 ml fresh peripheral blood. The source material, RNA transcripts, was used to amplify TCR beta CDR3 regions. Primed by the HTBI set, a first-round RT-PCR was run on the TCR CDR3. MiXCR was run by TCRdb on the multiplex PCR reads, yielding one entry per CDR3 protein. The table shows about half a million distinct CDR3 sequences, with roughly 23% occurring only once. Germline assignment: CDR1 DFQATT and CDR2 SNEGSKA (reference sequence). This CDR3 has 13 residues. The V segment lost 5 bases and the J segment 5 bases; nucleotides outside the gene matches: 7.

The specimen sequenced was blood. The V gene is TRBV20-1, the J gene TRBJ2-7; 9 bases agree with TRBD1. The source is a woman in her seventies with Graves' ophthalmopathy. This chain's CDR3 is CSAPPGQGNEQYF. The CDR3 bases are TGCAGTGCTCCTCCGGGACAGGGAAACGAGCAGTACTTC.